Following are 19 T cell receptor beta chains from one sample sequenced in a study of breast tumors, draining lymph nodes, adjacent tissues. TCRdb reanalysed the multiplex PCR reads using MiXCR and keeps one entry per CDR3 protein. This table holds about 53,000 distinct CDR3 sequences, over 40% found once. The sample consisted of breast tumor tissue. All receptors derive from a female donor with breast cancer. Some clones in this sample may be carry-over from other donors' samples.

This clonotype was picked up many times. The rearrangement joins TRBV7-2 to TRBJ2-2; TRBD1 matches 10 bases. Germline V gene sequence: CDR1 SGHTA, CDR2 FQGNSA. Trimming removed 4 bases from V and 6 bases from J; junction bases left unmatched: 2. The length of the CDR3 is 14 residues. CDR3 nucleotide sequence: TGTGCCAGCAGCTCGGGACAGGGGTCCGGGGAGCTGTTTTTT. It specifies CASSSGQGSGELFF.

The rearrangement joins TRBV5-4 to TRBJ2-3, with D uncertain. In germline, CDR1 is SGHNT, CDR2 YYREEE (reference sequence). With 2 bases removed from V and 11 bases from J, the gap between germline ends came to 12 bases. The CDR3 spans 12 residues. The CDR3 is CASSFLEDEQYF. DNA for the CDR3: TGTGCCAGCAGCTTTCTAGAGGATGAGCAGTATTTT.

This clonotype has just a few counts. Since no conserved phenylalanine or tryptophan closes the CDR3, a read error is the likely cause. CDR3: CASSLDKNNEQFS. CDR3 DNA: TGTGCCAGCAGCCTGGACAAGAACAATGAGCAGTTCTCC. The J gene is TRBJ2-1, the V gene TRBV9; the D gene is possibly TRBD1 (5 bases). CDR1 SGDLS and CDR2 YYNGEE come from the germline V gene. Trimming took 4 bases from V and 5 from J, leaving 10 bases between them. The CDR3 consists of 13 residues.

V usage is TRBV4-3 and J usage is TRBJ2-4, with no clear D. CDR3 length: 16 residues. V was cut by 0 bases and J by 0 bases, with 9 bases left in between. Per germline, CDR1 LGHNA and CDR2 YSLEER. The chain's CDR3 is CASSQDWNLAKNIQYF. The CDR3 DNA reads as TGCGCCAGCAGCCAAGATTGGAACCTAGCCAAAAACATTCAGTACTTC.

This clonotype was recorded many times. This chain connects TRBV20-1 to TRBJ1-5, with D possibly matching TRBD1 (6 bases). V dropped 7 bases and J dropped 0 bases, with 16 bases sitting between them. Germline CDR1 and CDR2: DFQATT and SNEGSKA (reference sequence). The CDR3 spans 15 residues. The CDR3 coding sequence is TGCAGTGTGGCGGGGGGGGCGAATAGCAATCAGCCCCAGCATTTT. It yields the protein CSVAGGANSNQPQHF.

This sequence joins TRBV29-1 and TRBJ2-7, with 7 bases matching TRBD1. CDR3 size: 14 residues. Germline CDR1 reads SQVTM; CDR2 reads ANQGSEA. J lost 2 bases, V lost 7 bases, and 11 bases had no gene match. CDR3 residues: CSALIGTATYEQYF. The CDR3 nucleotides read TGCAGCGCGTTAATCGGGACAGCGACCTACGAGCAGTACTTC.

This clonotype was recorded at least ten times. The chain is built from TRBV4-1 and TRBJ2-2; a possible D gene is TRBD1 (5 bases). The ends were cut back, 0 bases at V and 5 bases at J, with 10 bases in the middle. The length of the CDR3 is 15 residues. Germline values: CDR1 MGHRA, CDR2 YSYEKL. The CDR3 nucleotides are TGCGCCAGCAGCCAAGAGGTTTCAGGGACCGGGGAGCTGTTTTTT. This codes for CASSQEVSGTGELFF.

This clonotype was picked up many times. This chain links TRBV19 with TRBJ2-1; 10 bases align to TRBD2. Germline V gives CDR1 LNHDA, CDR2 SQIVND (reference sequence). After removal of 7 bases from V and 4 bases from J, the junction contained 13 bases not matched to a gene. CDR3 size: 17 residues. The chain's CDR3 is CASTSTSSGSFYNEQFF. In DNA form, the CDR3 reads TGTGCCAGTACCTCAACTTCTAGCGGGAGCTTTTACAATGAGCAGTTCTTC.

There are many counts of this clonotype. The V and J genes are TRBV19 and TRBJ2-5, with unresolved D. The CDR3 runs to 16 residues. The germline V gene has CDR1 LNHDA and CDR2 SQIVND (reference sequence). Trimming took off 1 base at V and 0 bases at J, with 12 bases between the two ends. Written as DNA, the CDR3 is TGTGCCAGTAGTATAGTGTACGAACTGAACCAAGAGACCCAGTACTTC. As protein: CASSIVYELNQETQYF.

The chain combines TRBV5-1 with TRBJ2-7; 8 bases match TRBD1. The CDR3 runs to 15 residues. Germline lookup yields CDR1 SGHRS and CDR2 YFSETQ. V trimming: 4 bases; J trimming: 6 bases; junction bases outside the gene matches: 12. The CDR3 nucleotides read TGCGCCAGCAGCGTAGGCGGACAGGGATTCCGCGAGCAGTACTTC. Encoded protein: CASSVGGQGFREQYF.

The chain employs TRBV7-7 and TRBJ2-7, with D uncertain. The CDR3 has 13 residues. Germline V gene data show CDR1 as SSHAT and CDR2 as FNYEAQ (reference sequence). Trimming pared 3 bases from V and 5 bases from J, leaving 11 bases between. This CDR3 reads CASSFPRRHEQYF. The CDR3, as DNA: TGTGCCAGCAGCTTCCCGCGACGCCACGAGCAGTACTTC.

This clonotype was observed many times. The chain's CDR3 is CASSEGFYFLFF. The CDR3 region has the DNA TGTGCCAGCAGTGAAGGTTTTTACTTCCTGTTCTTC. V is TRBV6-1 and J is TRBJ2-1; D gene ambiguous. The CDR3 sequence is 12 residues long. Germline loops: CDR1 MNHNS, CDR2 SASEGT. The ends were cut back, 1 base at V and 15 bases at J, with 13 bases in the middle.

This chain links TRBV7-2 with TRBJ1-5, with 8 bases that match TRBD1. V was pared by 5 bases and J by 2 bases, with 11 bases of the junction left unmatched. Germline values: CDR1 SGHTA, CDR2 FQGNSA. This CDR3 has 17 residues. CDR3 amino acids: CASSGRDRRGGNQPQHF. The CDR3 nucleotides read TGTGCCAGCAGCGGCCGGGACAGGCGGGGAGGCAATCAGCCCCAGCATTTT.

This clonotype was observed a few times. This may come from a read error, since a much larger clone is one base off. This chain uses TRBV6-1 with TRBJ2-3, with TRBD2 matching over 10 bases. Germline loops: CDR1 MNHNS, CDR2 SASEGT. V trimming: 7 bases; J trimming: 4 bases; junction bases outside the gene matches: 8. The CDR3 covers 15 residues. The CDR3 is CASTLLAGEADTQYF. For the CDR3, the DNA is TGTGCCAGCACCCTTCTAGCGGGAGAGGCAGATACGCAGTATTTT.

On this clonotype itself: It may be a read error: a sequence one base away is much more abundant. The V gene is TRBV29-1, the J gene TRBJ1-1; a possible D gene is TRBD1 (5 bases). This CDR3 comprises 10 residues. In germline, CDR1 is SQVTM, CDR2 ANQGSEA. The CDR3 loop is CGVGRDEAFF. The DNA of the CDR3 is TGCGGGGTGGGGCGGGATGAAGCTTTCTTT.

On this clonotype: The germline gene is not matched at one end of the junction; a read error may be the cause. The CDR3 spells CASSPGQGGSPLRF. The CDR3 DNA is TGCGCCAGCAGCCCGGGACAGGGAGGCTCACCCCTCCGCTTT. The chain has TRBV5-1 and TRBJ1-6; 9 bases fit TRBD1. This CDR3 has 14 residues. Germline CDR1 SGHRS, CDR2 YFSETQ.

This clonotype has at least ten counts. The CDR3 coding sequence is TGTGCCAGCAGCCCTATGAGACAGGGGGCATCTTCACCCCTCCACTTT. Translating it yields CASSPMRQGASSPLHF. The chain joins TRBV5-6 to TRBJ1-6; 10 bases map to TRBD1. The CDR3 consists of 16 residues. Trimming removed 4 bases from V and 9 bases from J; junction bases left unmatched: 10. Germline V gene sequence: CDR1 SGHDT, CDR2 YYEEEE. Full variable domain (missing parts from reference TRBV5-6 and TRBJ1-6): DAGVTQSPTHLIKTRGQQVTLRCSPKSGHDTVSWYQQALGQGPQFIFQYYEEEERQRGNFPDRFSGHQFPNYSSELNVNALLLGDSALYLCASSPMRQGASSPLHFGNGTRLTVT.

The sample holds many counts of this clonotype. A much larger clone lies one base from this, so it may be a read error. V and J are TRBV29-1 and TRBJ2-1, with a weak D call TRBD1 (6 bases). From germline, CDR1 is SQVTM and CDR2 ANQGSEA. CDR3 length: 15 residues. The chain's CDR3 is CSVERLGAIYSEQFF. The CDR3 nucleotides read TGCAGCGTTGAAAGGCTGGGGGCCATCTACAGTGAGCAGTTCTTC.

This clonotype came up many times. The rearrangement links TRBV20-1 to TRBJ2-1, with 8 positions matching TRBD1. There are 15 residues in the CDR3. Germline CDR1 is DFQATT and CDR2 is SNEGSKA (reference sequence). Trimming took 3 bases from V and 7 from J; bases not matched to a gene: 11. For the CDR3, the DNA is TGCAGTGCTAGTAGTACAGGGGGATTGGGGAATGAGCAGTTCTTC. Residues: CSASSTGGLGNEQFF.